A selection of T cell receptor beta chains follows, all from one sample in a study of blood T cell repertoires in COVID-19. Profiling relied on immunoSEQ multiplex PCR, and the TCRdb table lists in-frame clones only, not all of them. The sample carries about 45,000 clones, about nine tenths recorded once. The sample was peripheral blood. The origin of the receptors is a human donor in a cohort sampled during active COVID-19. CDR3s include the opening cysteine and the closing phenylalanine or tryptophan. Each record gives: J gene, D gene, V gene, clone size, CDR3 DNA, CDR3 protein. A D gene is named only where the DNA matches it firmly. Size tells how often a clone was seen (once, few, many) or the class of an expanded clone, and some rows leave it out.

TRBJ2-5,TRBD1,TRBV7-9,NA,TGTGCCAGCAGCTTAAACACAGGGGAAGAGACCCAGTACTTC,CASSLNTGEETQYF
TRBJ1-4,NA,TRBV5-6,NA,TGTGCCAGCAGCACCAGACAAGCAACTAATGAAAAACTGTTTTTT,CASSTRQATNEKLFF
TRBJ1-2,TRBD1,TRBV10-3,NA,TGTGCCATCAGTGGGGGAACAGGGGGCAGCGGCTATGGCTACACCTTC,CAISGGTGGSGYGYTF
TRBJ1-6,NA,TRBV10-2,NA,TGCGCCAGCAGTGAGTTTTGGCAGGGCAATTCACCCCTCCACTTT,CASSEFWQGNSPLHF
TRBJ1-5,NA,TRBV2,few,TGTGCCAGCAGTGATTTTGGGGCACAAAGGCAGCCCCAGCATTTT,CASSDFGAQRQPQHF
TRBJ1-1,TRBD1,TRBV27,NA,TGTGCCAGCAGAACAGGGGGCTCTAACACTGAAGCTTTCTTT,CASRTGGSNTEAFF
TRBJ2-5,TRBD2,TRBV9,NA,TGTGCCAGCAGCGCACTGACTAGCGGGGGGGCCGGGCAAGAGACCCAGTACTTC,CASSALTSGGAGQETQYF
TRBJ2-7,TRBD1,TRBV7-9,NA,TGTGCCAGCAGCCCGGGGTGGACAGGGGATATTCGCGAGCAGTACTTC,CASSPGWTGDIREQYF
TRBJ2-2,NA,TRBV11-2,NA,TGTGCCAGCAGCGAACAGGGAATCGGGGAGCTGTTTTTT,CASSEQGIGELFF
TRBJ2-3,TRBD2,TRBV19,NA,TGTGCCAGTAGTACCCCCGGGAAAGGCGGGGGGGATACGCAGTATTTT,CASSTPGKGGGDTQYF
TRBJ1-1,NA,TRBV2,NA,TGTGCCAGCAGTGAACTCAGGGTGCGGACTGAAGCTTTCTTT,CASSELRVRTEAFF
TRBJ2-3,TRBD2,TRBV9,many,TGTGCCAGCAGCGCCCTCGGGACTAGCGGGAGCACAGATACGCAGTATTTT,CASSALGTSGSTDTQYF
TRBJ2-3,NA,TRBV9,NA,TGTGCCAGCAGCCCCGGGGAAGCCCTCACAGATACGCAGTATTTT,CASSPGEALTDTQYF
TRBJ1-6,NA,TRBV4-1,NA,TGCGCCAGCAGCCAAGGGAAGGGAGGGGCTTCACCCCTCCACTTT,CASSQGKGGASPLHF
TRBJ1-1,NA,TRBV29-1,NA,TGCAGCGCCTTGCTATCGACAGCGAACACTGAAGCTTTCTTT,CSALLSTANTEAFF
TRBJ2-1,TRBD2,TRBV9,NA,TGTGCCAGCAGCGTAGCTAGCGGGGGGGGGAGGAATGAGCAGTTCTTC,CASSVASGGGRNEQFF
TRBJ2-3,TRBD2,TRBV18,NA,TGTGCCAGCTCACCTACCGTAGCGGGGGGCACAGATACGCAGTATTTT,CASSPTVAGGTDTQYF
TRBJ2-1,NA,TRBV20-1,NA,TGCAGTGCTAGAAACCGGGACATTTCGTTCTTC,CSARNRDISFF
TRBJ1-1,TRBD1,TRBV7-2,NA,TGTGCCAGCAGCTTGCCGACAGGGCCCTGGACTGAAGCTTTCTTT,CASSLPTGPWTEAFF
TRBJ1-6,NA,TRBV2,NA,TGTGCCAGCACCCCGAGGGCCCGCAGCTCCTATAATTCACCCCTCCACTTT,CASTPRARSSYNSPLHF
TRBJ1-1,NA,TRBV30,once,TGTGCCTGGAGTGGCCCCGGAGGGACTGAAGCTTTCTTT,CAWSGPGGTEAFF
TRBJ1-3,NA,TRBV6-5,NA,TGTGCCAGCAGTCGAGTCTCTGGAAACACCATATATTTT,CASSRVSGNTIYF
TRBJ1-2,TRBD1,TRBV7-2,NA,TGTGCCAGCAGTCCGGGACAGGGGCCCTCCTATGGCTACACCTTC,CASSPGQGPSYGYTF
TRBJ2-2,TRBD1,TRBV7-2,NA,TGTGCCAGCAGCCTATGGGCTGGGACAGGGCGAACCGGGGAGCTGTTTTTT,CASSLWAGTGRTGELFF
TRBJ1-3,NA,TRBV10-3,NA,TGTGCCATCAGTGAGTCGCGGGATGGAAACACCATATATTTT,CAISESRDGNTIYF
TRBJ1-4,NA,TRBV6-6,NA,TGTGCCAGCAGCGGGGGGCATAATGAAAAACTGTTTTTT,CASSGGHNEKLFF
TRBJ1-4,TRBD1,TRBV6-5,few,TGTGCCAGCAGTTGGGACAGAGGGGAAAAACTGTTTTTT,CASSWDRGEKLFF
TRBJ2-1,NA,TRBV11-3,NA,TGTGCCAGCAGCTTAAGATTGACTAACGGAGGGGAGCAGTTCTTC,CASSLRLTNGGEQFF
TRBJ1-5,NA,TRBV11-2,few,TGTGCCAGCAGCCACCGTCTAGGGCCCCAGCATTTT,CASSHRLGPQHF
TRBJ1-4,NA,TRBV2,NA,TGTGCCAGCAGTGCTGCAGGGTGGGAAAAACTGTTTTTT,CASSAAGWEKLFF
TRBJ2-6,NA,TRBV7-3,NA,TGTGCCAGCAGCTTGAGAGGGTCTGGGGCCAACGTCCTGACTTTC,CASSLRGSGANVLTF
TRBJ1-5,TRBD1,TRBV18,once,TGTGCCAGCTCACCGGGACAGAATCAGCCCCAGCATTTT,CASSPGQNQPQHF
TRBJ2-5,NA,TRBV30,NA,TGTGCCTGGAGTGTACAGGGAGAGACCCAGTACTTC,CAWSVQGETQYF
TRBJ2-4,NA,TRBV13,NA,TGTGCCAGCAGCTTAGGGAGCAAAAACATTCAGTACTTC,CASSLGSKNIQYF
TRBJ1-5,NA,TRBV6-5,NA,TGTGCCAGCAGTTTGACAAGTAATCAGCCCCAGCATTTT,CASSLTSNQPQHF
TRBJ2-7,TRBD1,TRBV7-9,NA,TGTGCCAGCAGCCCAGGGGGCGTCTCCGAGCAGTACTTC,CASSPGGVSEQYF
TRBJ2-2,NA,TRBV9,NA,TGTGCCAGCAGCGTAGCAGGGCTTACCGGGGAGCTGTTTTTT,CASSVAGLTGELFF
TRBJ1-5,NA,TRBV15,once,TGTGCCACCAGCAGAGGGGTAGGGAGAGGGCAGCCCCAGCATTTT,CATSRGVGRGQPQHF
TRBJ1-2,TRBD1,TRBV5-5,NA,TGTGCCAGCAACTGGCCGGGACAGGGGGCGTTTGGCTACACCTTC,CASNWPGQGAFGYTF
TRBJ2-5,NA,TRBV30,NA,TGTGCCTGGAGATCTGGAGTCCAAGAGACCCAGTACTTC,CAWRSGVQETQYF
TRBJ2-1,TRBD1,TRBV9,NA,TGTGCCAGCAGCGTAGGAGGGGGCCGTGGGAATGAGCAGTTCTTC,CASSVGGGRGNEQFF
TRBJ1-1,NA,TRBV3-1/TRBV3-2,NA,TGTGCCAGCAGCCAAGATTGGGTGCCGGGGACTGAAGCTTTCTTT,CASSQDWVPGTEAFF
TRBJ1-5,NA,TRBV19,NA,TGTGCCAGTAGTACTTCGACCGGGGGGAGGTGGAATCAGCCCCAGCATTTT,CASSTSTGGRWNQPQHF
TRBJ2-7,NA,TRBV7-9,few,TGTGCCAGCAGCCCTCTCTTAACCGGCGAGCAGTACTTC,CASSPLLTGEQYF
TRBJ2-7,NA,TRBV4-3,NA,TGCGCCAGCAGCCCGAGTTGGAGCTCCTACGAGCAGTACTTC,CASSPSWSSYEQYF
TRBJ1-6,TRBD1,TRBV19,few,TGTGCCAGTAGTATAGAGGGACAGGCCGGGGTCTCCTATAATTCACCCCTCCACTTT,CASSIEGQAGVSYNSPLHF
TRBJ1-2,NA,TRBV6-2/TRBV6-3,NA,TGTGCCAGCAGTTCCCAGGGATATGGCTACACCTTC,CASSSQGYGYTF
TRBJ1-2,TRBD1,TRBV12-3/TRBV12-4,NA,TGTGCCAGCAGTCCGGACAGGGGCTATGGCTACACCTTC,CASSPDRGYGYTF
TRBJ1-4,NA,TRBV19,NA,TGTGCCAGTAGTCAACCACAGGGAGCGAGTGAAAAACTGTTTTTT,CASSQPQGASEKLFF
TRBJ2-5,TRBD2,TRBV6-2/TRBV6-3,NA,TGTGCCAGCAGCCCTGGACTAGCGGGGGAGACCCAGTACTTC,CASSPGLAGETQYF